Listed below are T cell receptor beta chains from one sample, sequenced in a study of graft-versus-host responses after intestinal transplantation. These receptors have no known antigen. Repertoires were generated with immunoSEQ multiplex PCR, while TCRdb's copy carries only in-frame clones and drops some. The sample lists about 82,000 clones; 75% to 95% were seen once. Sequencing used unstimulated CD4+ T cells sorted from spleen or lymph node cells, obtained before transplant. All receptors derive from a human donor who was the organ donor for an intestinal transplant. Each CDR3 is given with its conserved first and last residue. D genes are given only for firm matches. Clone size is shown for a subset of rows, as once, few, many or a class of expanded clone.

j_call: TRBJ2-6; v_call: TRBV2; clone_size: .; d_call: .; cdr3_nt: TGTGCCAGGCGGGGACGCAACTTCTCTGGGGCCAACGTCCTGACTTTC; cdr3_aa: CARRGRNFSGANVLTF
j_call: TRBJ1-2; v_call: TRBV2; clone_size: .; d_call: .; cdr3_nt: TGTGCCAGCAGTGAAGCTCTCGCTAACTATGGCTACACCTTC; cdr3_aa: CASSEALANYGYTF
j_call: TRBJ2-2; v_call: TRBV4-1; clone_size: .; d_call: TRBD2; cdr3_nt: TGCGCCAGCAGCCAGCGAACTAGCGGGGAGGCCCCGGGGGAGCTGTTTTTT; cdr3_aa: CASSQRTSGEAPGELFF
j_call: TRBJ2-2; v_call: TRBV11-1; clone_size: .; d_call: .; cdr3_nt: TGTGCCAGCAGCTTAGGAAGGAGGGACAGATCGAACACCGGGGAGCTGTTTTTT; cdr3_aa: CASSLGRRDRSNTGELFF
j_call: TRBJ2-5; v_call: TRBV28; clone_size: .; d_call: TRBD1; cdr3_nt: TGTGCCAGCAGTTTAATGAGGGGGCGTCCTCAAGAGACCCAGTACTTC; cdr3_aa: CASSLMRGRPQETQYF
j_call: TRBJ1-4; v_call: TRBV19; clone_size: .; d_call: TRBD1; cdr3_nt: TGTGCCAGTAGCCTCCGGTTTACAGGGGGACGTAATGAAAAACTGTTTTTT; cdr3_aa: CASSLRFTGGRNEKLFF
j_call: TRBJ1-2; v_call: TRBV6-1; clone_size: .; d_call: .; cdr3_nt: TGTGCCAGCAGTCCCTCGGGGAGCTATGGCTACACCTTC; cdr3_aa: CASSPSGSYGYTF
j_call: TRBJ1-1; v_call: TRBV27; clone_size: once; d_call: TRBD1; cdr3_nt: TGTGCCAGCGGATATTACAGGGGGCTAACCGAAGCTTTCTTT; cdr3_aa: CASGYYRGLTEAFF
j_call: TRBJ2-7; v_call: TRBV14; clone_size: .; d_call: .; cdr3_nt: TGTGCCAGCAGCCTTAACTGGTTATCAAACGAGCAGTACTTC; cdr3_aa: CASSLNWLSNEQYF
j_call: TRBJ1-2; v_call: TRBV13; clone_size: once; d_call: .; cdr3_nt: TGTGCCAGCAGCTTCCCAGGAGGTGGCTACACCTTC; cdr3_aa: CASSFPGGGYTF
j_call: TRBJ2-7; v_call: TRBV28; clone_size: .; d_call: TRBD1; cdr3_nt: TGTGCCAGCAGGCCCGGGACAGGGGGCCGGGAGCAGTACTTC; cdr3_aa: CASRPGTGGREQYF
j_call: TRBJ1-6; v_call: TRBV28; clone_size: .; d_call: TRBD1; cdr3_nt: TGTGCCAGCAGTCTCGACCGGACAGGGGAATCACCCCTCCACTTT; cdr3_aa: CASSLDRTGESPLHF
j_call: TRBJ1-6; v_call: TRBV10-3; clone_size: .; d_call: TRBD1; cdr3_nt: TGTGCCATCAGTGGTAGTGGGACAGTTAATTCACCCCTCCACTTT; cdr3_aa: CAISGSGTVNSPLHF
j_call: TRBJ2-7; v_call: TRBV6-6; clone_size: few; d_call: TRBD2; cdr3_nt: TGTGCCAGCAGTACGGGACTAGAACAAGGGCAGTACTTC; cdr3_aa: CASSTGLEQGQYF
j_call: TRBJ2-7; v_call: TRBV14; clone_size: .; d_call: TRBD2; cdr3_nt: TGTGCCAGCAGCCCGGGACTAGCCTCCTACGAGCAGTACTTC; cdr3_aa: CASSPGLASYEQYF
j_call: TRBJ1-1; v_call: TRBV14; clone_size: .; d_call: TRBD1; cdr3_nt: TGTGCCAGCAGCTTACAGGGGGCGATGACTGAAGCTTTCTTT; cdr3_aa: CASSLQGAMTEAFF
j_call: TRBJ1-6; v_call: TRBV30; clone_size: .; d_call: .; cdr3_nt: TGTGCCTGGAGTTTTGGGAGCTCCTATAATTCACCCCTCCACTTT; cdr3_aa: CAWSFGSSYNSPLHF
j_call: TRBJ2-5; v_call: TRBV29-1; clone_size: .; d_call: .; cdr3_nt: TGCAGCGTTGCAAGACACGCAGAGACCCAGTACTTC; cdr3_aa: CSVARHAETQYF
j_call: TRBJ1-1; v_call: TRBV29-1; clone_size: .; d_call: .; cdr3_nt: TGCAGCGTTGATGGCCTCTTGACTGGTGAAGCTTTCTTT; cdr3_aa: CSVDGLLTGEAFF
j_call: TRBJ2-5; v_call: TRBV5-8; clone_size: .; d_call: .; cdr3_nt: TGTGCCAGCAGCTGGGGGGGCAGAAGGGAGACCCAGTACTTC; cdr3_aa: CASSWGGRRETQYF
j_call: TRBJ1-2; v_call: TRBV6-5; clone_size: .; d_call: TRBD1; cdr3_nt: TGTGCCAGCAGTTCGGACAGGGGTTATGGCTACACCTTC; cdr3_aa: CASSSDRGYGYTF
j_call: TRBJ1-3; v_call: TRBV7-2; clone_size: .; d_call: .; cdr3_nt: TGTGCCAGCAGCGCGGAAAGTGGAAACACCATATATTTT; cdr3_aa: CASSAESGNTIYF
j_call: TRBJ1-1; v_call: TRBV6-6; clone_size: .; d_call: TRBD1; cdr3_nt: TGTGCCAGCAGTTTCCGACAGGGGGTGGGAGCTTTCTTT; cdr3_aa: CASSFRQGVGAFF
j_call: TRBJ1-1; v_call: TRBV10-2; clone_size: .; d_call: TRBD1; cdr3_nt: TGCGCCAGCGGACAGGGGACTGAAGCTTTCTTT; cdr3_aa: CASGQGTEAFF
j_call: TRBJ2-7; v_call: TRBV6-5; clone_size: .; d_call: TRBD2; cdr3_nt: TGTGCCAGCAGTACCCCGGGGGGGAGGGCCGCGCAGTACTTC; cdr3_aa: CASSTPGGRAAQYF
j_call: TRBJ1-2; v_call: TRBV29-1; clone_size: .; d_call: TRBD1; cdr3_nt: TGCAGCGGGACAGGGGGCAATGGCTACACCTTC; cdr3_aa: CSGTGGNGYTF
j_call: TRBJ2-1; v_call: TRBV2; clone_size: .; d_call: .; cdr3_nt: TGTGCCAGCACGACTGACGTTCAGCAGCGGGACAATGAGCAGTTCTTC; cdr3_aa: CASTTDVQQRDNEQFF
j_call: TRBJ2-1; v_call: TRBV5-4; clone_size: .; d_call: .; cdr3_nt: TGTGCCAGCAGCTTAAACAGAGCGGCCACATACAATGAGCAGTTCTTC; cdr3_aa: CASSLNRAATYNEQFF
j_call: TRBJ2-3; v_call: TRBV11-2; clone_size: once; d_call: .; cdr3_nt: TGTGCCAGCAGCTTAGCTTTAGATACGCAGTATTTT; cdr3_aa: CASSLALDTQYF
j_call: TRBJ2-1; v_call: TRBV4-1; clone_size: .; d_call: TRBD2; cdr3_nt: TGCGCCAGCAGCCCAGGACTAGCGGGGTGGGGTGAGCAGTTCTTC; cdr3_aa: CASSPGLAGWGEQFF
j_call: TRBJ1-1; v_call: TRBV6-1; clone_size: .; d_call: TRBD1; cdr3_nt: TGTGCCAGCAGTGAAGGAAGTACAGGGGCCACTGAAGCTTTCTTT; cdr3_aa: CASSEGSTGATEAFF
j_call: TRBJ2-2; v_call: TRBV7-3; clone_size: .; d_call: .; cdr3_nt: TGTGCCAGCAGCCTAAACTCCAACGGAGCGACCGGGGAGCTGTTTTTT; cdr3_aa: CASSLNSNGATGELFF
j_call: TRBJ1-2; v_call: TRBV13; clone_size: .; d_call: .; cdr3_nt: TGTGCCAGCAGCTTTTGGAGTACTAACTATGGCTACACCTTC; cdr3_aa: CASSFWSTNYGYTF
j_call: TRBJ2-3; v_call: TRBV15; clone_size: .; d_call: .; cdr3_nt: TGTGCCACCAGCATAAGGGAGGTCGAAGATACGCAGTATTTT; cdr3_aa: CATSIREVEDTQYF
j_call: TRBJ2-2; v_call: TRBV7-3; clone_size: .; d_call: .; cdr3_nt: TGTGCCAGCAGCTTAACGAACGGTTACGGGGAGCTGTTTTTT; cdr3_aa: CASSLTNGYGELFF
j_call: TRBJ2-3; v_call: TRBV7-8; clone_size: .; d_call: TRBD2; cdr3_nt: TGTGCCAGCAGTCCCGCCGGGACTAGCGGGGGGGCCGGTAGCACAGATACGCAGTATTTT; cdr3_aa: CASSPAGTSGGAGSTDTQYF
j_call: TRBJ2-3; v_call: TRBV4-2; clone_size: once; d_call: .; cdr3_nt: TGTGCCAGCAGCCAAGTAGGGGGATCGGATACGCAGTATTTT; cdr3_aa: CASSQVGGSDTQYF
j_call: TRBJ1-1; v_call: TRBV4-2; clone_size: .; d_call: TRBD1; cdr3_nt: TGTGCCAGCAGCCCCGAGGGGGCTCGGAACACTGAAGCTTTCTTT; cdr3_aa: CASSPEGARNTEAFF
j_call: TRBJ1-1; v_call: TRBV5-4; clone_size: .; d_call: TRBD1; cdr3_nt: TGTGCCAGCAGCTCCTATTCCGGGACAGGGGCCCTTGAAGCTTTCTTT; cdr3_aa: CASSSYSGTGALEAFF
j_call: TRBJ1-2; v_call: TRBV5-1; clone_size: once; d_call: .; cdr3_nt: TGCGCCAGCAGCTTGGAGAGTGGTGGTACTGGCTATGGCTACACCTTC; cdr3_aa: CASSLESGGTGYGYTF